This TCR beta chain is from a study of beta chain features in type 1 diabetes. Study-wide context: Examination spanned fewer than 140,000,000 sorted cells from all samples. Study-level points and caveats: Comparison showed that naive, central memory and Treg TCRB repertoires appeared more similar among patients than among healthy donors.

cDNA synthesis used the whole RNA isolate, giving expressed TCRB sequences. Sequencing used immunoSEQ multiplex PCR; TCRdb keeps in-frame clones, though not all of them. The sample lists under 400,000 clones; 15% to 20% were seen once. Trimming took off 2 bases at V and 7 bases at J, with 9 bases between the two ends. This CDR3 is built from 13 residues. Germline V lookup: CDR1 LGHNA, CDR2 YNFKEQ. This clone has more than one count but fewer than ten. Its antigen is not identified. The chain recombines TRBV4-2 with TRBJ2-1, with unresolved D. Sequenced: naive CD4+ T cells from blood. The origin of this receptor is a woman aged 18-29 years in good health. CDR3 in DNA: TGTGCCAGCAGCCAACCAGGAACAAATGAGCAGTTCTTC. Its translation is CASSQPGTNEQFF.